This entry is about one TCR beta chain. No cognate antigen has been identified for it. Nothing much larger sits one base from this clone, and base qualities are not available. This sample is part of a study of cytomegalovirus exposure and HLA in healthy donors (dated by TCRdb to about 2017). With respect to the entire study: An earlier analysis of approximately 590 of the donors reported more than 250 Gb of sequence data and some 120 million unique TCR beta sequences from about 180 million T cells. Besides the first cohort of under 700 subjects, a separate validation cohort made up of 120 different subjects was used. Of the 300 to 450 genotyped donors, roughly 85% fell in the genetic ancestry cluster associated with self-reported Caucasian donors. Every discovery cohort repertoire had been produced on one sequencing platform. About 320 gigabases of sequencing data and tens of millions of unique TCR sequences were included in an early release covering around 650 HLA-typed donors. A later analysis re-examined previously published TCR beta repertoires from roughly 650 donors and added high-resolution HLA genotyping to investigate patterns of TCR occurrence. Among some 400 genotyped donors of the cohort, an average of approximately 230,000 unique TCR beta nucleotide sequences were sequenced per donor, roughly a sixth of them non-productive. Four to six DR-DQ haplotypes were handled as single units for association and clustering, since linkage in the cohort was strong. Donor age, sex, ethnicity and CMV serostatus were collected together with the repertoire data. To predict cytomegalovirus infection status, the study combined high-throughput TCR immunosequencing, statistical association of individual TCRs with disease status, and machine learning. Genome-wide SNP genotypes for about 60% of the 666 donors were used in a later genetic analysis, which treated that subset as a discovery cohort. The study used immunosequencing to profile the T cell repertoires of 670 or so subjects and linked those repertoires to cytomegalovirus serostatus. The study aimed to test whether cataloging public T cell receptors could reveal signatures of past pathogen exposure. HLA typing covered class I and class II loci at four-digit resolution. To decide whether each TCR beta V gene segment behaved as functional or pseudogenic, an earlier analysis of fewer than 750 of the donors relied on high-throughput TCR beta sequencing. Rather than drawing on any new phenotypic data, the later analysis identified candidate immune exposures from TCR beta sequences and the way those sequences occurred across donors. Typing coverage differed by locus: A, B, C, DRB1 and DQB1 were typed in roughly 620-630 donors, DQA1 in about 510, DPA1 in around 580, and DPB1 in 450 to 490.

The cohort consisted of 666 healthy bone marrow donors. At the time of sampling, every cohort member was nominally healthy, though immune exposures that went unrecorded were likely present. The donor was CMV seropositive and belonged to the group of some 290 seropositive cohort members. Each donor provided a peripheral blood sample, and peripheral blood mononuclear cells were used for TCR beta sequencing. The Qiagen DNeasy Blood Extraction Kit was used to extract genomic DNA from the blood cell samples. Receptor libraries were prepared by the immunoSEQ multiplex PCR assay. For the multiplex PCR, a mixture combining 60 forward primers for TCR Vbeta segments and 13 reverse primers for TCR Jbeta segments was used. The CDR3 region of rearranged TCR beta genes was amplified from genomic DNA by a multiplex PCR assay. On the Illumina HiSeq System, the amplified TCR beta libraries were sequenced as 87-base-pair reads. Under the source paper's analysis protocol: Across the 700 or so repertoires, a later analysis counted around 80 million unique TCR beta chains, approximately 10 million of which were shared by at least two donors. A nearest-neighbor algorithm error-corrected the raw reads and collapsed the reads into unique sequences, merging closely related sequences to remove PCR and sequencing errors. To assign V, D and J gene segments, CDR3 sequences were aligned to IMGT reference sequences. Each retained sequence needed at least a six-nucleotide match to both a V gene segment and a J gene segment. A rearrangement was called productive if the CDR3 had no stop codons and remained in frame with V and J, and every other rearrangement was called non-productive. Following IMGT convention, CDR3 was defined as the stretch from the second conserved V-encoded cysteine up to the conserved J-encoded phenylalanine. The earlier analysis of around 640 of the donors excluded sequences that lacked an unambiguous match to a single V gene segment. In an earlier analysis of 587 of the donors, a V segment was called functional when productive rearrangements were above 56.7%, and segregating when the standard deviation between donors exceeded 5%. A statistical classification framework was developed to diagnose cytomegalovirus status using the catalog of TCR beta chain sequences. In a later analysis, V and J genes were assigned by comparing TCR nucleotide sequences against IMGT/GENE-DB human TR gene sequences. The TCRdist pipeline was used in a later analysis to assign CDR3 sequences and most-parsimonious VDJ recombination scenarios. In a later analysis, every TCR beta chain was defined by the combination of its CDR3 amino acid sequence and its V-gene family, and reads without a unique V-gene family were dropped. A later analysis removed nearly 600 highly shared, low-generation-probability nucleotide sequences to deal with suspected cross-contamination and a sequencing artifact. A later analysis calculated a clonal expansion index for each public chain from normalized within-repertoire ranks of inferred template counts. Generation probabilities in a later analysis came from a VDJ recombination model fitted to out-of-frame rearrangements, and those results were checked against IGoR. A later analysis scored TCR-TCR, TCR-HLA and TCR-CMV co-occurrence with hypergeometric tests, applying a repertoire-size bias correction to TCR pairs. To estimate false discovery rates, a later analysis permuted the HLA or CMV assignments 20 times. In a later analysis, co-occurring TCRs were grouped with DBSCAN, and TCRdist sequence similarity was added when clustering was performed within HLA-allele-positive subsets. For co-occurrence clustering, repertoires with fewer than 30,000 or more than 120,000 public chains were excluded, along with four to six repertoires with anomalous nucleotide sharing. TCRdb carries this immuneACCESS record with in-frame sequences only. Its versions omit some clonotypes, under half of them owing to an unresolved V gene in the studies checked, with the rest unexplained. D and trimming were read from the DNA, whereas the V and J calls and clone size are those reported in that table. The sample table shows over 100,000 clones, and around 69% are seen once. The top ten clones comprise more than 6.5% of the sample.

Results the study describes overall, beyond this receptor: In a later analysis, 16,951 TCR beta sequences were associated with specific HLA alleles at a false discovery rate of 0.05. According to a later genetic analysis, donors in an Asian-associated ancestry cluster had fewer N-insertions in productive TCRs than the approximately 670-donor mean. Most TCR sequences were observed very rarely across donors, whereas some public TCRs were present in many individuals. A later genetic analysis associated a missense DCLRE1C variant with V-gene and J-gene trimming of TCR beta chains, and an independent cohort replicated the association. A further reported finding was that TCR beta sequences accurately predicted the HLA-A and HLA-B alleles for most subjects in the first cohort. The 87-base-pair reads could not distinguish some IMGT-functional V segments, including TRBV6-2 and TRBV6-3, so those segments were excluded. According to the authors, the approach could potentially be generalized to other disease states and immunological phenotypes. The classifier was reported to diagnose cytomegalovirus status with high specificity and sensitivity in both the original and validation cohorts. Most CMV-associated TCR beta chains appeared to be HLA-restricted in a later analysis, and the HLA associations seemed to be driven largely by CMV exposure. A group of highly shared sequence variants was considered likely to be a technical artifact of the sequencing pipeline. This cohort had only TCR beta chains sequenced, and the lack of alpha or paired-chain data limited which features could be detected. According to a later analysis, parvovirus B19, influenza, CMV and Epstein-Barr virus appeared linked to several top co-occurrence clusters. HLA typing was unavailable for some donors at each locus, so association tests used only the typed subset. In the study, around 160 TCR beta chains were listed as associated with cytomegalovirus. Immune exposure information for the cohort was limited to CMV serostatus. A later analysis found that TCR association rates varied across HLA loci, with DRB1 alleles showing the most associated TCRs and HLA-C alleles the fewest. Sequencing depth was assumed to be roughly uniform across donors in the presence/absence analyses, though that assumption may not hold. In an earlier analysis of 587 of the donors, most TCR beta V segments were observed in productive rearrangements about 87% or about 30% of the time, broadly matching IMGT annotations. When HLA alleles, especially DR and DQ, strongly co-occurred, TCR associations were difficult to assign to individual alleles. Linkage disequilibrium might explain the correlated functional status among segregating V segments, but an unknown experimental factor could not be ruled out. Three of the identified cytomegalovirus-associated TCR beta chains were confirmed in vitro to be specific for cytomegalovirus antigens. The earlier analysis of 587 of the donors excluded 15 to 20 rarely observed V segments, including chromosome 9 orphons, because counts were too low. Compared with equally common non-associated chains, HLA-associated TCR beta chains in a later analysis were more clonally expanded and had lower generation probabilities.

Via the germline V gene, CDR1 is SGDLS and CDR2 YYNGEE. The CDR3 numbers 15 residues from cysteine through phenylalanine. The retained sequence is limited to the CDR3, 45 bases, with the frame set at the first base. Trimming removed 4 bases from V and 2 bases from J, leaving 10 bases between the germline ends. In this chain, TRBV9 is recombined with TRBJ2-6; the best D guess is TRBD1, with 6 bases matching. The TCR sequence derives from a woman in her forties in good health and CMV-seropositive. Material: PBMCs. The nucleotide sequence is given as TGTGCCAGCAGCCATCGGACAGCTGGGGCCAACGTCCTGACTTTC. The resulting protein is CASSHRTAGANVLTF.